This is a list of T cell receptor beta chains from one sample in a study of identical twins. Each CDR3 protein is one row after TCRdb ran MiXCR on the 5' RACE reads. Of around 250,000 distinct CDR3 sequences in the sample, 5.5% to 7% are singletons; the top ten hold roughly 3.9%. These sequences were also reported in another study, on yellow fever vaccine responses in identical twins.

Specimen: memory (CD45RO+) T cells sorted from blood. Receptor source: a woman aged 18-29 years in good health. CDR3s include the opening cysteine and the closing phenylalanine or tryptophan. The D gene is left open where the match is weak. The size field is filled for only some rows; it gives once, few, many or a size class.

j_call: TRBJ1-5; d_call: NA; clone_size: many; v_call: TRBV20-1; cdr3_nt: TGCAGTGCTAGCTCCGGGATTGCGAATCAGCCCCAGCATTTT; cdr3_aa: CSASSGIANQPQHF
j_call: TRBJ1-4; d_call: NA; clone_size: NA; v_call: TRBV7-9; cdr3_nt: TGTGCCAGCAGCGACGGTTATCGGGGGGCGGGAGAAAAACTGTTTTTT; cdr3_aa: CASSDGYRGAGEKLFF
j_call: TRBJ2-7; d_call: NA; clone_size: many; v_call: TRBV9; cdr3_nt: TGTGCCAGCAACCGGAAACCGGGACCTTCGATCTCCTACGAGCAGTACTTC; cdr3_aa: CASNRKPGPSISYEQYF
j_call: TRBJ2-1; d_call: TRBD2; clone_size: NA; v_call: TRBV4-2; cdr3_nt: TGTGCCAGCAGCCAAGGGGGGTACCCCGGGACTAGCGGGAAAAGGAACAATGAGCAGTTCTTC; cdr3_aa: CASSQGGYPGTSGKRNNEQFF
j_call: TRBJ2-3; d_call: TRBD2; clone_size: few; v_call: TRBV20-1; cdr3_nt: TGCAGTGCTAAGGAGACTAGCTCTAGCACAGATACGCAGTATTTT; cdr3_aa: CSAKETSSSTDTQYF
j_call: TRBJ2-5; d_call: TRBD2; clone_size: NA; v_call: TRBV2; cdr3_nt: TGTGCCGTGACTAGCGGGGGGGCCGGGAAGACCCAGTACTTC; cdr3_aa: CAVTSGGAGKTQYF
j_call: TRBJ1-3; d_call: NA; clone_size: few; v_call: TRBV6-1; cdr3_nt: TGTGCCAGCAGGCTCGTCTCTGGAAACACCATATATTTT; cdr3_aa: CASRLVSGNTIYF
j_call: TRBJ1-2; d_call: NA; clone_size: many; v_call: TRBV20-1; cdr3_nt: TGCAGTGCTAGAGATCCCTCTGGAGGTGGCTACACCTTC; cdr3_aa: CSARDPSGGGYTF
j_call: TRBJ1-2; d_call: NA; clone_size: NA; v_call: TRBV5-5; cdr3_nt: TGTGCCAGCAGCGCGACACATAACTATGGCTACACCTTC; cdr3_aa: CASSATHNYGYTF
j_call: TRBJ2-3; d_call: TRBD2; clone_size: few; v_call: TRBV12-3/TRBV12-4; cdr3_nt: TGTGCCAGCAGTCCTAGCGGGAGGGGAGATACGCAGTATTTT; cdr3_aa: CASSPSGRGDTQYF
j_call: TRBJ2-1; d_call: TRBD2; clone_size: many; v_call: TRBV7-9; cdr3_nt: TGTGCCAGCAGCCAAGGACGAGCGGGAGGTTCGGGCAATGAGCAGTTCTTC; cdr3_aa: CASSQGRAGGSGNEQFF
j_call: TRBJ2-5; d_call: NA; clone_size: many; v_call: TRBV11-2; cdr3_nt: TGTGCCAGCAGCTTAGTGACGGGGTCCGTCCGGGAGACCCAGTACTTC; cdr3_aa: CASSLVTGSVRETQYF
j_call: TRBJ1-4; d_call: NA; clone_size: few; v_call: TRBV6-1; cdr3_nt: TGTGCCACTAAACCGGGGAATACTAATGAAAAACTGTTTTTT; cdr3_aa: CATKPGNTNEKLFF
j_call: TRBJ2-4; d_call: NA; clone_size: few; v_call: TRBV7-6; cdr3_nt: TGTGCCAGCAGCTTAGGACAGGTCACAAACATTCAGTACTTC; cdr3_aa: CASSLGQVTNIQYF
j_call: TRBJ2-1; d_call: NA; clone_size: few; v_call: TRBV7-9; cdr3_nt: TGTGCCAGCAGCCCAGTCTCTCAGGGCTCCTACAATGAGCAGTTCTTC; cdr3_aa: CASSPVSQGSYNEQFF
j_call: TRBJ1-2; d_call: NA; clone_size: many; v_call: TRBV12-3/TRBV12-4; cdr3_nt: TGTGCCAGCCGGGGAAGCGGGGGCTACACCTTC; cdr3_aa: CASRGSGGYTF
j_call: TRBJ2-2; d_call: TRBD2; clone_size: NA; v_call: TRBV28; cdr3_nt: TGTGCCAGCACTCCTAGGTGGGGGACTAGCGGGAGAGGAGCCGGGGAGCTGTTTTTT; cdr3_aa: CASTPRWGTSGRGAGELFF
j_call: TRBJ2-7; d_call: NA; clone_size: NA; v_call: TRBV14; cdr3_nt: TGTGCCAGCAGTGAGGACTTTGCGGGGCCCTACGAGCAGTACTTC; cdr3_aa: CASSEDFAGPYEQYF
j_call: TRBJ1-2; d_call: TRBD1; clone_size: NA; v_call: TRBV28; cdr3_nt: TGTGCCAGCAGCCCCCGGACAGGGGGCAGTGGCTACACCTTC; cdr3_aa: CASSPRTGGSGYTF
j_call: TRBJ2-5; d_call: NA; clone_size: NA; v_call: TRBV5-1; cdr3_nt: TGCGCCAGCAGCCCGGGTGGGGCAGATGGGACCCAGTACTTC; cdr3_aa: CASSPGGADGTQYF
j_call: TRBJ2-3; d_call: TRBD2; clone_size: many; v_call: TRBV28; cdr3_nt: TGTGCCAGCAGTCCCATCACTCCTGAGCGGGGGGCGGCAGATACGCAGTATTTT; cdr3_aa: CASSPITPERGAADTQYF
j_call: TRBJ1-1; d_call: NA; clone_size: few; v_call: TRBV28; cdr3_nt: TGTGCCAGCAGATCGGGGGCGGTTTTAAACACTGAAGCTTTCTTT; cdr3_aa: CASRSGAVLNTEAFF
j_call: TRBJ2-1; d_call: TRBD2; clone_size: few; v_call: TRBV20-1; cdr3_nt: TGCAGTGCTAGTGATAGCGGGAGCCCCTACAATGAGCAGTTCTTC; cdr3_aa: CSASDSGSPYNEQFF
j_call: TRBJ2-7; d_call: NA; clone_size: few; v_call: TRBV18; cdr3_nt: TGTGCCAGCTCACGCAGGGGGGCCCTCTCCTACGAGCAGTACTTC; cdr3_aa: CASSRRGALSYEQYF
j_call: TRBJ2-6; d_call: NA; clone_size: NA; v_call: TRBV7-6; cdr3_nt: TGTGCCAGCGGGTCGCCGGGACTGGAGAGCTCTGGGGCCAACGTCCTGACTTTC; cdr3_aa: CASGSPGLESSGANVLTF
j_call: TRBJ2-5; d_call: NA; clone_size: NA; v_call: TRBV5-6; cdr3_nt: TGTGCCAGCAGCTTCGGAGAGTCCTGGATGGAGACCCAGTACTTC; cdr3_aa: CASSFGESWMETQYF
j_call: TRBJ2-1; d_call: NA; clone_size: NA; v_call: TRBV6-1; cdr3_nt: TGTGCCAGCGCGACTCCGGGTAGCGGCTACAATGAGCAGTTCTTC; cdr3_aa: CASATPGSGYNEQFF
j_call: TRBJ2-7; d_call: NA; clone_size: few; v_call: TRBV7-6; cdr3_nt: TGTGCCAGCAGCTTAGCGCCGACGGACGGACTAAAGATCTACGAGCAGTACTTC; cdr3_aa: CASSLAPTDGLKIYEQYF
j_call: TRBJ2-3; d_call: NA; clone_size: many; v_call: TRBV5-1; cdr3_nt: TGCGCCAGCAGCCCCCGACCCGGTTTCGCAGATACGCAGTATTTT; cdr3_aa: CASSPRPGFADTQYF
j_call: TRBJ2-3; d_call: TRBD2; clone_size: NA; v_call: TRBV5-1; cdr3_nt: TGCGCCAGCAGCTTGGGGGCCAGCGGGGGGGCGTATGATACGCAGTATTTT; cdr3_aa: CASSLGASGGAYDTQYF
j_call: TRBJ2-3; d_call: NA; clone_size: many; v_call: TRBV15; cdr3_nt: TGTGCCACCAGCGTTCAATCGGGAGATACGCAGTATTTT; cdr3_aa: CATSVQSGDTQYF
j_call: TRBJ2-3; d_call: NA; clone_size: NA; v_call: TRBV5-1; cdr3_nt: TGCGCCAGCAGCTTGATCCTAGCGGATACGCAGTATTTT; cdr3_aa: CASSLILADTQYF
j_call: TRBJ2-1; d_call: NA; clone_size: many; v_call: TRBV7-9; cdr3_nt: TGTGCCAGCAGCCGACTTAATATGAGGGAGGAGCAGTTCTTC; cdr3_aa: CASSRLNMREEQFF
j_call: TRBJ2-3; d_call: TRBD2; clone_size: NA; v_call: TRBV20-1; cdr3_nt: TGCAGTGCTCGACTAGCGGGGGTTCTAGATACGCAGTATTTT; cdr3_aa: CSARLAGVLDTQYF
j_call: TRBJ2-1; d_call: NA; clone_size: few; v_call: TRBV20-1; cdr3_nt: TGCTGTGCTAGAACCACGGTGGAGCGACTCTACAATGAGCAGTTCTTC; cdr3_aa: CCARTTVERLYNEQFF
j_call: TRBJ2-2; d_call: NA; clone_size: few; v_call: TRBV2; cdr3_nt: TGTGCCAGCAGCGCCCAGGGAGTAAACACCGGGGAGCTGTTTTTT; cdr3_aa: CASSAQGVNTGELFF
j_call: TRBJ2-2; d_call: NA; clone_size: many; v_call: TRBV5-6; cdr3_nt: TGTGCCAGCAGCTTACTAGACCACAACACCGGGGAGCTGTTTTTT; cdr3_aa: CASSLLDHNTGELFF
j_call: TRBJ1-6; d_call: NA; clone_size: NA; v_call: TRBV20-1; cdr3_nt: TGCAGTGCTATAACCCAGGGGTTAACCTATTCACCCCTCCACTTT; cdr3_aa: CSAITQGLTYSPLHF
j_call: TRBJ2-2; d_call: NA; clone_size: NA; v_call: TRBV5-1; cdr3_nt: TGCGCCAGCAAGGGTGGGGGAGTCGACACCGGGGAGCTGTTTTTT; cdr3_aa: CASKGGGVDTGELFF
j_call: TRBJ2-3; d_call: TRBD2; clone_size: many; v_call: TRBV3-1; cdr3_nt: TGTGCCAGCAGCCCGGGGGGGCTCATCTCGGATACGCAGTATTTT; cdr3_aa: CASSPGGLISDTQYF
j_call: TRBJ2-1; d_call: NA; clone_size: NA; v_call: TRBV29-1; cdr3_nt: TGCAGCGTTGGGGGACTTAGTAAGAATGAGCAGTTCTTC; cdr3_aa: CSVGGLSKNEQFF
j_call: TRBJ2-2; d_call: NA; clone_size: few; v_call: TRBV20-1; cdr3_nt: TGCAGTGCTAGAGATCCGGCCACCAACACCGGGGAGCTGTTTTTT; cdr3_aa: CSARDPATNTGELFF
j_call: TRBJ2-1; d_call: TRBD2; clone_size: few; v_call: TRBV4-1; cdr3_nt: TGCGCCAGCAGCCAAGTTCTAGCGGCCGATGAGCAGTTCTTC; cdr3_aa: CASSQVLAADEQFF
j_call: TRBJ2-5; d_call: TRBD1; clone_size: NA; v_call: TRBV20-1; cdr3_nt: TGCAGTGCTAGACCACAGGGGGACCAAGAGACCCAGTACTTC; cdr3_aa: CSARPQGDQETQYF
j_call: TRBJ2-1; d_call: NA; clone_size: many; v_call: TRBV29-1; cdr3_nt: TGCAGCGTTGGAGGGGCGGCAGGTGTAAATGAGCAGTTCTTC; cdr3_aa: CSVGGAAGVNEQFF
j_call: TRBJ2-1; d_call: NA; clone_size: NA; v_call: TRBV19; cdr3_nt: TGTGCCAGTAGTATTATGAGCGGAAAGCAGTTCTTC; cdr3_aa: CASSIMSGKQFF
j_call: TRBJ2-1; d_call: TRBD2; clone_size: many; v_call: TRBV11-3; cdr3_nt: TGTGCCAGCAGCCAAGAGACTAGCGGGACGTATAATGAGCAGTTCTTC; cdr3_aa: CASSQETSGTYNEQFF
j_call: TRBJ2-4; d_call: NA; clone_size: many; v_call: TRBV5-1; cdr3_nt: TGCGCCAGCAGCCGTAGGGTAGCCAAAAACATTCAGTACTTC; cdr3_aa: CASSRRVAKNIQYF
j_call: TRBJ1-5; d_call: NA; clone_size: many; v_call: TRBV28; cdr3_nt: TGTGCCAGCAGCTTGAGGTATAGCAATCAGCCCCAGCATTTT; cdr3_aa: CASSLRYSNQPQHF
j_call: TRBJ2-1; d_call: TRBD2; clone_size: many; v_call: TRBV9; cdr3_nt: TGTGCCAGCAGCGCGACTCATAGCGGGAGCTCCTACAATGAGCAGTTCTTC; cdr3_aa: CASSATHSGSSYNEQFF
j_call: TRBJ2-7; d_call: NA; clone_size: many; v_call: TRBV5-1; cdr3_nt: TGCGCCAGCAGCTTAAGCCTAGCTCTAAGCTCCTACGAGCAGTACTTC; cdr3_aa: CASSLSLALSSYEQYF
j_call: TRBJ1-5; d_call: NA; clone_size: NA; v_call: TRBV6-6; cdr3_nt: TGTGCCAGCAGTTACGTAGCCAATCAGCCCCAGCATTTT; cdr3_aa: CASSYVANQPQHF
j_call: TRBJ2-3; d_call: NA; clone_size: few; v_call: TRBV25-1; cdr3_nt: TGTGCCAGCAGTGATCGGGGGAGCACAGATACGCAGTATTTT; cdr3_aa: CASSDRGSTDTQYF
j_call: TRBJ1-2; d_call: NA; clone_size: many; v_call: TRBV7-9; cdr3_nt: TGTGCCAGCATCCTTATCTTTGGGGACGGCTACACCTTC; cdr3_aa: CASILIFGDGYTF